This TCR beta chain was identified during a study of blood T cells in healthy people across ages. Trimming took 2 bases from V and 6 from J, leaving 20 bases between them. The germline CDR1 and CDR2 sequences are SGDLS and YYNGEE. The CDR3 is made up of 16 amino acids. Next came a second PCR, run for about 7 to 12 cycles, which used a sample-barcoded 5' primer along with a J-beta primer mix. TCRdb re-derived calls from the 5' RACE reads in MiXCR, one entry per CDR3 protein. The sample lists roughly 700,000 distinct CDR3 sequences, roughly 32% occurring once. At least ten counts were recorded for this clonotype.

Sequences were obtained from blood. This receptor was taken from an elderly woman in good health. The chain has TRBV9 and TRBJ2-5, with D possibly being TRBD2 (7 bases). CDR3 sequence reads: CASSVGVGGGEKTQYF. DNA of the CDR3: TGTGCCAGCAGCGTGGGAGTGGGGGGGGGCGAAAAGACCCAGTACTTC. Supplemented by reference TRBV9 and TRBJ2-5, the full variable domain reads DSGVTQTPKHLITATGQRVTLRCSPRSGDLSVYWYQQSLDQGLQFLIQYYNGEERAKGNILERFSAQQFPDLHSELNLSSLELGDSALYFCASSVGVGGGEKTQYFGPGTRLLVL.